Included here is one TCR beta chain sequence, with context. Authors' methods: Reference gene primer amplification in the assay estimated nucleated cell counts. Produced via immunoSEQ multiplex PCR; TCRdb's table is partial and in-frame only. That table furnishes V, J and clone size, whereas the DNA furnished D and trimming. The sample comprises 350,000 to 450,000 clones, approximately 91% of which are singletons, and over 0.7% rests with the top ten. Germline CDR1 reads MGHDK; CDR2 reads SYGVNS. The CDR3 runs 15 residues. Trimming removed 5 bases from V and 4 bases from J; junction bases left unmatched: 4. Participants reported their clinical history, and cohort assignment relied on those reports. These data come from a study of blood T cell repertoires in COVID-19.

The V call is TRBV25-1, the J call TRBJ2-1; the match to TRBD2 covers 11 bases. The specimen was PBMCs or T cells enriched from blood (not recorded which). The TCR originated in a woman in her 40s who had been exposed to COVID-19. CDR3 bases: TGTGCCAGCAGTCTAGCGGGAGGAGGTTACAATGAGCAGTTCTTC. This encodes CASSLAGGGYNEQFF. Together with reference TRBV25-1 and TRBJ2-1, the CDR3 gives the full variable domain: EADIYQTPRYLVIGTGKKITLECSQTMGHDKMYWYQQDPGMELHLIHYSYGVNSTEKGDLSSESTVSRIRTEHFPLTLESARPSHTSQYLCASSLAGGGYNEQFFGPGTRLTVL.